This entry lists 19 T cell receptor beta chains sequenced from one sample in a study of radiotherapy plus CTLA-4 blockade in lung cancer. Here immunoSEQ multiplex PCR was the method, and the copy in TCRdb shows in-frame clones only, minus some. Of tens of thousands of clones in the sample, roughly 70% were seen once. Specimen: peripheral blood, collected from a patient treated with radiotherapy plus ipilimumab. These receptors all come from a human donor with non-small cell lung cancer whose response to radiotherapy plus ipilimumab could not be evaluated.

This chain links TRBV6-1 with TRBJ2-7; 7 positions match TRBD1. V shed 6 bases and J 3 bases; nucleotides not matched to a gene: 5. This CDR3 has 13 residues. The germline gives CDR1 MNHNS, CDR2 SASEGT. In DNA form, the CDR3 reads TGTGCCAGCAGACGACAGGGCCGCTACGAGCAGTACTTC. Protein sequence: CASRRQGRYEQYF.

The chain combines TRBV7-2 with TRBJ2-7; maybe TRBD2 (7 bases). V was pared by 2 bases and J by 3 bases, with 14 bases between. This CDR3 contains 15 residues. Germline CDR1 reads SGHTA; CDR2 reads FQGNSA. DNA of the CDR3: TGTGCCAGCAGCTTACGGGGGGCGCATGTCTACGAGCAGTACTTC. Translating gives CASSLRGAHVYEQYF.

CDR3 residues: CASSSDSYGYTF. CDR3 coding DNA: TGTGCCAGCAGCTCGGACAGCTATGGCTACACCTTC. The J gene is TRBJ1-2, the V gene TRBV7-9, with a possible D match to TRBD1 (6 bases). This CDR3 contains 12 residues. Germline V gives CDR1 SEHNR, CDR2 FQNEAQ (reference sequence). Trimming shortened V by 4 bases and J by 4 bases, and 7 bases separated the two germline ends.

The V gene is TRBV25-1, the J gene TRBJ1-6, with D possibly matching TRBD1 (6 bases). V lost 4 bases and J 10 bases, leaving 11 bases between the germline ends. CDR3 length: 13 residues. Germline CDR1 MGHDK, CDR2 SYGVNS. The CDR3 DNA is TGTGCCAGCAGTGCAACAGGGAGCTCACCCCTCCACTTT. Its protein product is CASSATGSSPLHF. Complete variable domain (other parts from reference TRBV25-1 and TRBJ1-6): EADIYQTPRYLVIGTGKKITLECSQTMGHDKMYWYQQDPGMELHLIHYSYGVNSTEKGDLSSESTVSRIRTEHFPLTLESARPSHTSQYLCASSATGSSPLHFGNGTRLTVT.

This sequence joins TRBV28 and TRBJ2-3; 8 bases line up with TRBD2. V lost 6 bases to trimming and J lost 5 bases; unmatched junction nucleotides: 13. Looked up from germline, CDR1 is MDHEN and CDR2 is SYDVKM. The CDR3 consists of 16 residues. The CDR3 DNA reads TGTGCCAGCAGCTCACCGAGCGGGAGAGAGGGAGATACGCAGTATTTT. Encoded protein: CASSSPSGREGDTQYF.

In its sample, this clone was seen a few times. The chain has TRBV9 and TRBJ2-2; 10 bases are shared with TRBD2. Germline trimming cut 2 bases from V and 0 bases from J; bases unmatched to any gene: 1. CDR3 length: 16 residues. Germline values: CDR1 SGDLS, CDR2 YYNGEE. This CDR3 reads CASSVTSGTNTGELFF. The CDR3 DNA reads TGTGCCAGCAGCGTTACTAGCGGGACGAACACCGGGGAGCTGTTTTTT.

The chain combines TRBV5-8 with TRBJ2-5; 9 nucleotides match TRBD1. Trimming at V came to 1 base and at J to 4 bases, leaving 8 bases not matched to a gene. From germline, CDR1 is SGHTS and CDR2 YDEGEE. The CDR3 sequence is 16 residues long. The CDR3 nucleotides read TGTGCCAGCAGCTTGTCATGGACAGGGGTTCCAGAGACCCAGTACTTC. As protein: CASSLSWTGVPETQYF.

The V call is TRBV7-6, the J call TRBJ2-2; D is undetermined. This CDR3 spans 14 amino acids. With 6 bases removed from V and 4 bases from J, the gap between germline ends came to 12 bases. Germline CDR1 SGHVS, CDR2 FNYEAQ. The CDR3 sequence: CASSSRISTGELFF. The DNA for the CDR3 is TGTGCCAGCAGTAGCCGGATAAGCACCGGGGAGCTGTTTTTT.

This chain connects TRBV7-8 to TRBJ2-7; 14 bases fit TRBD2. This CDR3 comprises 18 residues. Losses at the gene ends were 5 bases for V and 7 bases for J; bases not matched to a gene: 16. CDR1 and CDR2 from the germline V gene are SGHVS and FQNEAQ. The chain's CDR3 is CASSLSGGTSGRGSEQYF. Here the CDR3 DNA reads TGTGCCAGCAGCCTATCGGGAGGGACTAGCGGGAGAGGTAGTGAGCAGTACTTC.

The rearrangement links TRBV18 to TRBJ1-1; 8 nucleotides agree with TRBD1. The CDR3 has 14 residues. J gave up 0 bases and V 3 bases, and 0 bases lay outside the gene matches. From germline, CDR1 is KGHSH and CDR2 LQKENI. The CDR3 loop is CASSPRGLNTEAFF. The CDR3 DNA reads TGTGCCAGCTCACCCAGGGGGCTGAACACTGAAGCTTTCTTT.

This clone was observed a handful of times. This same CDR3 is encoded by further DNA sequences in the sample. This chain uses TRBV21-1 with TRBJ2-1; the tabulated D call, TRBD2, remains unverified against the DNA. TRBV21-1 is given as a pseudogene. The CDR3 covers 19 residues. The CDR3 region is CASSNRRSGRAYLYNEQFF. The CDR3 region has the DNA TGTGCCAGCAGCAATAGAAGGAGCGGGAGGGCCTATTTGTACAATGAGCAGTTCTTC.

This clone was observed a single time. This chain links TRBV5-6 with TRBJ2-3, with a weak D call TRBD2 (7 bases). Trimming took 4 bases from V and 4 from J, leaving 10 bases between them. CDR3 size: 13 residues. Germline values: CDR1 SGHDT, CDR2 YYEEEE. CDR3 coding DNA: TGTGCCAGCAGCGGGAGGGGGGCAGATACGCAGTATTTT. Its translation is CASSGRGADTQYF.

J is TRBJ1-2 and V is TRBV6-1; 7 positions match TRBD1. CDR3 length: 12 residues. The J segment lost 8 bases and the V segment lost 7 bases, leaving 7 bases of the junction unmatched. Germline V CDR1 and CDR2: MNHNS, SASEGT. The CDR3, as DNA: TGTGCCAGCAATAACAGGGGTGGGGGCTACACCTTC. Its protein is CASNNRGGGYTF.

Here the CDR3 reads CASSYKGSGGYTF. The CDR3 DNA reads TGTGCCAGCAGTTATAAGGGATCGGGGGGCTACACCTTC. The chain links TRBV6-5 to TRBJ1-2; D gene uncertain. In germline, CDR1 is MNHEY, CDR2 SVGAGI. V lost 3 bases and J lost 8, with 13 bases in between. The CDR3 loop spans 13 amino acids.

This rearrangement joins TRBV7-2 to TRBJ2-1; 10 bases line up with TRBD2. Trimming cost V 5 bases and J 4 bases; bases outside gene matches: 2. Germline CDR1 and CDR2: SGHTA and FQGNSA. The CDR3 length is 14 residues. CDR3 bases: TGTGCCAGCAGCCCACTAGCGGGGTACAATGAGCAGTTCTTC. Its translation: CASSPLAGYNEQFF. Full variable domain (remainder filled in from reference TRBV7-2 and TRBJ2-1): GAGVSQSPSNKVTEKGKDVELRCDPISGHTALYWYRQSLGQGLEFLIYFQGNSAPDKSGLPSDRFSAERTGGSVSTLTIQRTQQEDSAVYLCASSPLAGYNEQFFGPGTRLTVL.

This clone came up once. The J gene is TRBJ2-1, the V gene TRBV19; 10 bases fit TRBD1. V dropped 3 bases and J dropped 8; count of bases not matched to a gene: 7. This CDR3 contains 15 residues. The V gene's germline CDR1 is LNHDA and CDR2 SQIVND (reference sequence). The CDR3 region is CASSIVGQGGHEQFF. The CDR3 DNA sequence: TGTGCCAGTAGTATCGTTGGACAGGGGGGCCATGAGCAGTTCTTC. The full variable domain, its missing parts supplied by reference TRBV19 and TRBJ2-1, is DGGITQSPKYLFRKEGQNVTLSCEQNLNHDAMYWYRQDPGQGLRLIYYSQIVNDFQKGDIAEGYSVSREKKESFPLTVTSAQKNPTAFYLCASSIVGQGGHEQFFGPGTRLTVL.

This CDR3 reads CASSFTGGSDGYTF. The DNA of the CDR3 is TGTGCCAGCAGTTTTACAGGGGGAAGTGATGGCTACACCTTC. The chain combines TRBV6-5 with TRBJ1-2, with 8 bases lining up with TRBD1. The ends lost 4 bases at V and 6 bases at J; junction bases unmatched: 7. The CDR3 has 14 residues. Per germline, CDR1 MNHEY and CDR2 SVGAGI.

The rearrangement joins TRBV30 to TRBJ2-7; 11 positions match TRBD2. The CDR3 covers 16 residues. Trimming at V came to 0 bases and at J to 5 bases, leaving 9 bases not matched to a gene. Looked up from germline, CDR1 is GTSNPN and CDR2 is SVGIG (reference sequence). The CDR3 bases are TGTGCCTGGAGTGTAGGATTAGCGGGGGGGAGCAACGAGCAGTACTTC. The encoded protein is CAWSVGLAGGSNEQYF.

The sample holds a few counts of this clone. The rearrangement links TRBV5-1 to TRBJ2-1, with TRBD2 matching over 10 bases. CDR3 length: 14 amino acids. Losses at the gene ends were 2 bases for V and 9 bases for J; bases not matched to a gene: 5. In germline, CDR1 is SGHRS, CDR2 YFSETQ. In DNA form, the CDR3 reads TGCGCCAGCAGCTTTGACTCTAGCGGGAGTGAGCAGTTCTTC. Its protein is CASSFDSSGSEQFF.